This T cell receptor (beta chain) originates from a study of shared clonotypes between healthy human individuals (dated by TCRdb to the early 2020s). Study-wide context: A couple of women and a few men aged 18 to 49 years were included in the cohort. The study deeply sequenced blood TCR repertoires of five healthy adults to estimate repertoire size and the extent of clonotype sharing between individuals. Per donor, leukapheresis produced somewhere between about 0.85 and 8.9 billion PBMCs. To increase sequencing depth and limit assay-specific biases, different laboratories used diverse techniques to prepare libraries and sequence TCR repertoires. For each donor, CD4 naive and CD4 memory were each given three plates, CD8 naive was given two plates, and CD8 memory was given one plate. The study at large found these results: Even with the large sequencing depth, rarefaction of the sorted-subset datasets indicated that sequencing was incomplete. When several donors were compared, the shared fraction of clonotypes was about 5.4% for naive CD4, approximately 3.3% for naive CD8, about 2.4% for memory CD4, and 0.3% to 0.5% for memory CD8. Estimated clonotype richness was generally larger for naive than for memory subsets. Clonotypes shared by all four sorted-subset donors showed higher generation probabilities than non-shared clonotypes. The genetic and exposure-history diversity represented was limited by the small number of donors. Pairwise subsampling led to the expectation that sequencing depth would affect the degree of clonotype sharing among donors. Sampling was restricted to blood, and TCR repertoires in tissues likely differ from the TCR repertoires found in blood.

Using the deep immunoSEQ assay, multiplex PCR amplified TCR CDR3 regions from genomic DNA. Extracted genomic DNA from each cell subset was spread evenly across all wells of several immunoSEQ 96-well plates, with each plate serving as a replicate. For sorted subsets, about 200 ng genomic DNA, equal to tens of thousands of T cell genomes, was loaded into each replicate PCR. The purified libraries were quantified using a Qubit 3.0 fluorometer, sized with a Bioanalyzer 2100, and then quantified again using the KAPA Library Quantification kit. A separate single-read 150-cycle Illumina NextSeq 550 flow cell was used to sequence each immunoSEQ 96-well plate. The original pipeline was this. Because only junctional sequences without quality scores were contained in the immunoSEQ output, filtering matching that applied to full-length reads could not be performed. To assign V/J genes and CDR3, sequences were annotated against IMGT germline references using PyIR, a Python wrapper for IgBLAST v1.9. Any read was removed if the V/J assignment was weak (E-value above 1e-6), the CDR3 was missing, or the read contained stop codons, out-of-frame junctions, or ambiguous translated residues. V3J clonotypes were defined as sequences sharing the same inferred V gene, J gene, and CDR3 amino acid sequence. Percentage overlap between repertoires was computed as shared unique clonotypes divided by the size of the smaller repertoire. Repertoire richness was assessed with RTK rarefaction, the Chao1 estimator, and Recon v2.1 estimates of unobserved clonotypes. For all TCRbeta clonotypes obtained by the gDNA method from a handful of donors, generation probabilities were computed with OLGA. TCRdb's version of the immuneACCESS table is confined to in-frame rearrangements and falls short of the full clone set. An unresolved V gene accounts for under half of the shortfall where checked; the remainder is of unknown origin. V and J calls and clone size follow that table, whereas D and trimming were derived from the DNA. The sample records 1.4 million or so clones, roughly 98.5% of which are singletons. The leading ten clones occupy 0.3% to 0.45% of the sample.

Donors were healthy HIV-negative adults with no recently reported acute infections or vaccinations. All donors were Caucasian adults living in Nashville, Tennessee, USA. CD4+ T cells were enriched by magnetic negative selection, after which naive cells were positively selected on CD45RA and the negative fraction was taken as the memory subset. After blood collection by leukapheresis, PBMCs were isolated using Ficoll-Histopaque density gradient centrifugation and then cryopreserved in the vapor phase of liquid nitrogen. Analytical flow cytometry was used to check the purity and quantity of each magnetically sorted T cell population. Each sorted fraction had its genomic DNA isolated and then quantified by UV absorbance on a Nanodrop 2000c. Remarks on this clone: It lacks a known antigen. Base quality data are lacking; no much larger clone is found one base away.

In the germline V gene, CDR1 corresponds to SNHLY and CDR2 to FYNNEI. The CDR3, cysteine through phenylalanine, is 16 amino acids long. Kept here is only the CDR3 DNA, which spans 48 bases and is read in frame from base 1. V is cut back by 4 bases and J by 5 bases, with 12 bases in the junction unmatched. The clonotype was recovered from a young man in good health. The material sequenced was naive CD4+ T cells sorted from blood. Sample cell subset or site, as interpreted from the label and publication: CD45RA+ positively selected. The rearranged segments are TRBV2 and TRBJ2-7, with 9 central nucleotides matching TRBD1. The CDR3 reads as follows: CASSVPGQGLVHEQYF. At the DNA level, the sequence is TGTGCCAGCAGTGTCCCGGGACAGGGTTTGGTCCACGAGCAGTACTTC.